This T cell receptor beta chain was found in a study of T cells in Graves' hyperthyroidism and ophthalmopathy (dated by TCRdb to 2018 to 2020). Background for the entire study: Peripheral blood was collected at initial diagnosis, before any treatment. A discovery cohort of about a hundred patients, roughly 45 with Graves' ophthalmopathy and approximately 57 with stable Graves' hyperthyroidism, was used to find distinguishing TCR V-J signatures. Prospective prediction of ophthalmopathy was tested in an independent validation cohort consisting of fewer than 20 hyperthyroidism patients and about 17 patients who later progressed to ophthalmopathy. The 95 to 100 discovery patients were divided at random into training and test sets in a 7:3 ratio. Thyroid tissue and blood T-cell repertoires from roughly 6 Graves' hyperthyroidism patients were also compared in the study. After sampling, hyperthyroidism patients received methimazole starting at 30 mg daily, and ophthalmopathy patients received high-dose intravenous methylprednisolone. The paper describes TCR Vbeta CDR3 sequencing of 135 peripheral blood samples, made up of some 42 ophthalmopathy patients, over 70 hyperthyroidism patients and approximately 17 progressor patients.

The full study reports these points: In validation, the model predicted progression to ophthalmopathy with about 71% sensitivity and around 72% specificity, a median of approximately 6.7 months before onset. A 13 V-J signature model separated ophthalmopathy from stable hyperthyroidism, with around 90% sensitivity and roughly 81% specificity in cross-validation and 80%/75% in testing. Sample size was not statistically predetermined, and investigators were not blinded to group allocation. Blood samples also contained most of the expanded thyroid clonotypes (frequency above 0.001), which suggests that blood repertoires may reflect thyroid immune responses.

The TCR beta CDR3 regions were amplified from RNA transcripts. A first-round RT-PCR of the TCR CDR3 used the HTBI primer set with the Qiagen OneStep RT-PCR kit. The libraries were constructed in a second round of multiplex PCR and then size-selected and purified. Sequencing of the libraries was done on an Illumina HiSeq2000 using paired-end 100 bp reads. In the authors' own workflow: SOAPnuke was used to process the raw data, with reads discarded if the reads contained adapters or uncalled bases, had a mean Phred below 15, or lacked an exact constant-primer or identifier match. COPE v1.2.5 was used to merge the high-quality paired reads, and each unique nucleotide sequence was defined as a clonotype. MiTCR v1.1 was used to align the clonotypes against IMGT TRBV, TRBD and TRBJ reference segments. The analysis included only V-J combinations with a frequency above 0.0001, which together covered around 99% of the repertoires. A TCS score was defined as the ratio between F50 (clonal expansion) and ExV (chaos), using BLOSUM62-based TCRdist between CDR3 peptides within each V-J. Welch's t-statistics and random forest reduced just over 500 V-J features to some 14, which were used in a naive Bayes classifier (R e1071). In-frame beta chains were kept once TCRdb had trimmed the public reads at Q25 with fastp and called clones with MiXCR. Under each unique CDR3 protein, matching rows form one entry showing the most common genes and DNA. The V and J calls and clone size come from TCRdb's table, not from the authors' own analysis. The sample records 380,000 or so distinct CDR3 sequences, approximately 13% of which are singletons. The biggest ten clones account for less than 25% of the sample.

From its cysteine to its phenylalanine, the CDR3 spans 14 amino acids. CDR3 DNA is the only sequence kept; it has 42 bases, read in frame from the first base. Trimmed from V: 3 bases; trimmed from J: 4 bases; junction bases lacking a gene match: 8. According to the germline V gene (reference sequence), CDR1 reads DFQATT and CDR2 reads SNEGSKA. Hyperthyroidism patients were newly diagnosed, with disease duration under 2 months, and aged 18 to 65 years. Any patient with an uncontrolled infection, another autoimmune disease, pregnancy or lactation was excluded. Diagnoses were based on clinical symptoms, serum thyroxine and TRAb, thyroid ultrasound and orbital computed tomography. Blood from progressor patients was drawn when they were first diagnosed with hyperthyroidism, before any ophthalmopathy symptoms appeared. Ficoll-Paque density gradient centrifugation was used to isolate PBMCs from around 10 ml of fresh peripheral blood. Progressor patients were initially diagnosed with Graves' hyperthyroidism and developed ophthalmopathy during follow-up. Trizol reagent was used to extract total RNA, and RNA quality was then checked on an Agilent 2100 Bioanalyzer.

A word on this clonotype: Its antigen target is currently unknown. No quality values exist for individual bases; no much larger clone is one base distant.

Sequencing used blood. This TCR was recovered from a man aged 30 to 45 with Graves' hyperthyroidism that later progressed to Graves' ophthalmopathy. The chain couples TRBV20-1 to TRBJ2-7; 8 junctional bases match TRBD1. The CDR3 in this case is CSASGSGQVYEQYF. The DNA is TGCAGTGCTAGTGGGTCGGGACAGGTATACGAGCAGTACTTC.